Sequencing of this T cell receptor beta chain was carried out in a study of T cell responses to AZD1222 COVID-19 vaccine. Findings and caveats of the study: No repertoire was sampled before or during the peak T cell response, only after it. Nearly half of spike-specific TCRs reportedly target unmutated variant regions. At baseline, just five to seven AZD1222 recipients tested seropositive. White British ancestry dominated among donors, who included more females, and clonal diversity was possibly underestimated.

Measured with immunoSEQ multiplex PCR; TCRdb has only the in-frame clones, and not every one. Counted here are roughly 140,000 clones, about 90% occurring once; the ten biggest clones make up approximately 5.3%. As regards this clone: Its antigen remains unknown.

There are 13 residues in the CDR3. Per germline, CDR1 SGHDN and CDR2 FVKESK. The ends were cut back, 1 base at V and 4 bases at J, with 7 bases in the middle. Source: peripheral blood, taken on day 0 of AZD1222 vaccination. This TCR was sampled from an adult in good health. The chain couples TRBV14 to TRBJ2-5; D is possibly TRBD1 or TRBD2 (5 bases each). The CDR3 spells CASSQVGGETQYF. Written as DNA, the CDR3 is TGTGCCAGCAGCCAAGTTGGGGGAGAGACCCAGTACTTC. Based on the CDR3 plus reference TRBV14 and TRBJ2-5, the full variable domain is EAGVTQFPSHSVIEKGQTVTLRCDPISGHDNLYWYRRVMGKEIKFLLHFVKESKQDESGMPNNRFLAERTGGTYSTLKVQPAELEDSGVYFCASSQVGGETQYFGPGTRLLVL.